This TCR beta chain was documented in a study of cytomegalovirus exposure and HLA in healthy donors. Looking at the study overall: Both the roughly 120 validation repertoires and the roughly 640 first-cohort repertoires used the same platform, as reported by a later analysis.

Measured with immunoSEQ multiplex PCR; TCRdb has only the in-frame clones, and not every one. This sample yields tens of thousands of clones, of which about 82% are seen a single time; around 2.9% belongs to the top ten. This CDR3 is built from 14 residues. Per the germline V gene, CDR1 is SGHRS and CDR2 is YFSETQ. The ends lost 2 bases at V and 7 bases at J; junction bases unmatched: 4. The chain uses TRBV5-1 and TRBJ2-1; 9 bases are shared with TRBD1. The clonotype originates from a man aged 25 to 45 in good health and CMV-seronegative. The specimen was PBMCs. CDR3 sequence: CASSFRQGVNEQFF. The CDR3 coding sequence is TGCGCCAGCAGCTTTAGACAGGGGGTAAATGAGCAGTTCTTC.